These 11 T cell receptor beta chains came from one sample sequenced in a study of OX40 agonist ivuxolimab in advanced cancers. Measured with immunoSEQ multiplex PCR; TCRdb has only the in-frame clones, and not every one. Of some 75,000 clones listed, nearly 90% are singletons. Sequenced here: CD4+ or CD8+ T cells sorted from blood, sampled in a trial of the OX40 agonist ivuxolimab. Receptors originate from an adult with an advanced solid tumor such as melanoma, head and neck, liver or kidney cancer.

The rearrangement links TRBV7-9 to TRBJ2-5; 7 bases match TRBD1. The tail of the sequence fits TRBJ2-7 better, so the J call may be wrong. The CDR3 is 15 residues long. Germline V lookup: CDR1 SEHNR, CDR2 FQNEAQ (reference sequence). This CDR3 reads CASSFGDRATYEQYF. The CDR3 DNA sequence: TGTGCCAGCAGCTTTGGCGACAGGGCAACCTACGAGCAGTACTTC.

The chain links TRBV4-3 to TRBJ2-7, with a tentative D call TRBD2 (5 bases). This CDR3 is built from 16 residues. Trimming left V 3 bases short and J 0 bases short, with 15 bases between. Germline CDR1 LGHNA, CDR2 YSLEER. The CDR3 loop reads CASSQTPVSASYEQYF. The CDR3 DNA reads TGCGCCAGCAGCCAGACGCCGGTTAGCGCCTCCTACGAGCAGTACTTC.

The rearrangement joins TRBV30 to TRBJ2-5, with 10 bases that match TRBD1. The CDR3 is made up of 16 amino acids. The V gene's germline CDR1 is GTSNPN and CDR2 SVGIG (reference sequence). Trimming removed 0 bases from V and 5 bases from J; junction bases left unmatched: 9. This chain's CDR3 is CAWSVTRTGGWETQYF. The CDR3 bases are TGTGCCTGGAGTGTAACCCGGACAGGGGGGTGGGAGACCCAGTACTTC.

The chain couples TRBV5-1 to TRBJ1-4; no reliable D call. This CDR3 region has 15 residues. V lost 1 base and J 1 base, leaving 8 bases between the germline ends. Looked up from germline, CDR1 is SGHRS and CDR2 is YFSETQ. CDR3 sequence (DNA): TGCGCCAGCAGCTTGTCGTCAGGAACTAATGAAAAACTGTTTTTT. The encoded protein is CASSLSSGTNEKLFF.

This chain uses TRBV1 with TRBJ2-7; the table assigns TRBD2, which was not confirmed against the DNA. TRBV1 is a documented pseudogene. This CDR3 region has 16 residues. The CDR3 region has the DNA TGCACCAGCAGCCATAGGGGACTAGCGGGAGCCTACGAGCAGTACTTC. This gives the protein CTSSHRGLAGAYEQYF.

The chain couples TRBV6-5 to TRBJ1-1; no clear D. Deletions cut 5 bases from V and 0 bases from J, with 7 bases between. This CDR3 comprises 13 residues. Germline CDR1 and CDR2: MNHEY and SVGAGI. CDR3: CASSRGLNTEAFF. In DNA, the CDR3 is TGTGCCAGCAGTAGAGGGTTGAACACTGAAGCTTTCTTT.

This clone appeared once. CDR3 DNA sequence: TGTGCCTGGAGTGTACGTGGGAGCCTGCCGGATGAGCAGTTCTTC. This codes for CAWSVRGSLPDEQFF. The chain employs TRBV30 and TRBJ2-1; perhaps TRBD2 as D (5 bases). In germline, CDR1 is GTSNPN, CDR2 SVGIG (reference sequence). V was pared by 0 bases and J by 8 bases, with 17 bases between. CDR3 length: 15 residues. Complete variable domain (other parts from reference TRBV30 and TRBJ2-1): SQTIHQWPATLVQPVGSPLSLECTVEGTSNPNLYWYRQAAGRGLQLLFYSVGIGQISSEVPQNLSASRPQDRQFILSSKKLLLSDSGFYLCAWSVRGSLPDEQFFGPGTRLTVL.

This rearrangement joins TRBV10-1 to TRBJ1-2, with D tentatively TRBD1 (6 bases). This CDR3 has 14 amino acids. Germline values: CDR1 WNHNN, CDR2 SYGVQD (reference sequence). Trimming shortened V by 0 bases and J by 4 bases, and 9 bases separated the two germline ends. CDR3 sequence (DNA): TGCGCCAGCAGTGAGTCGTCCAGGGGCTATGGCTACACCTTC. Translated, it gives CASSESSRGYGYTF.

The chain recombines TRBV19 with TRBJ2-6, with D tentatively TRBD1 (5 bases). The V end was cut by 5 bases, the J end by 2 bases, with 19 bases between. Germline V lookup: CDR1 LNHDA, CDR2 SQIVND (reference sequence). The CDR3 covers 18 residues. Written as DNA, the CDR3 is TGTGCCAGTAGTCCCTCGTGGGGCAGGCCCCCTGGGGCCAACGTCCTGACTTTC. It encodes CASSPSWGRPPGANVLTF.

CDR3 loop: CASSWTSGSNTGELFF. The DNA of the CDR3 is TGTGCCAGCAGCTGGACTAGCGGGAGTAACACCGGGGAGCTGTTTTTT. The chain is built from TRBV11-2 and TRBJ2-2; TRBD2 agrees at 13 bases. The CDR3 is 16 amino acids. Germline CDR1 reads SGHAT; CDR2 reads FQNNGV. V was clipped by 4 bases and J by 2 bases; unmatched bases: 1.

The CDR3 sequence: CASSLDSASTGELFF. The CDR3, as DNA: TGCGCCAGCAGCTTGGACTCAGCGAGCACCGGGGAGCTGTTTTTT. The V and J genes are TRBV5-1 and TRBJ2-2, with D unresolved. Germline V CDR1 and CDR2: SGHRS, YFSETQ. The CDR3 runs 15 residues. V lost 0 bases and J lost 4, with 10 bases in between.